This T cell receptor beta chain came from a study of T cells in Graves' hyperthyroidism and ophthalmopathy (dated by TCRdb to the late 2010s). Notes on the research overall: Peripheral blood samples were taken at the time of initial diagnosis, prior to any treatment. To identify TCR V-J signatures that set the groups apart, the researchers used a discovery cohort of 100 patients, made up of some 41 with Graves' ophthalmopathy and some 55 with stable Graves' hyperthyroidism. Prospective prediction of ophthalmopathy was tested in an independent validation cohort of fewer than 20 hyperthyroidism patients and 17 patients who later progressed to ophthalmopathy. The 95 to 100 discovery patients were randomly divided into training and test sets at a 7:3 ratio. Thyroid tissue and blood T-cell repertoires from about 6 Graves' hyperthyroidism patients were also compared in the study. Following sampling, methimazole starting at 30 mg daily was given to hyperthyroidism patients, and high-dose intravenous methylprednisolone was given to ophthalmopathy patients. According to the paper, TCR Vbeta CDR3 sequencing was carried out on about 140 peripheral blood samples, which came from fewer than 50 ophthalmopathy, approximately 78 hyperthyroidism and some 17 progressor patients.

This clonotype was picked up many times. This receptor's antigen is unknown. One base away there is no much larger clone; base qualities are not given. The TCR beta CDR3 regions were amplified from the RNA transcripts. The first round of RT-PCR for the TCR CDR3 was performed with the HTBI primer set and the Qiagen OneStep RT-PCR kit. A second multiplex PCR round built the libraries, followed by size selection and purification. The libraries were sequenced on an Illumina HiSeq2000 using paired-end 100 bp reads. Turning to the authors' computational methods: SOAPnuke was used to process the raw data, with reads discarded if the reads contained adapters or uncalled bases, had a mean Phred below 15, or lacked an exact constant-primer or identifier match. High-quality paired reads were merged using COPE v1.2.5, and each unique nucleotide sequence was defined as a clonotype. MiTCR v1.1 was used to align the clonotypes against IMGT TRBV, TRBD and TRBJ reference segments. Only V-J combinations with frequency above 0.0001, covering 99% to 99.2% of repertoires, were analysed. The TCS score was defined as the ratio of F50 (clonal expansion) to E x V (chaos), calculated using BLOSUM62-based TCRdist between CDR3 peptides within each V-J. Welch's t-statistics and random forest reduced around 550 V-J features to some 14, which were used in a naive Bayes classifier (R e1071). Thyroid-blood repertoire similarity was quantified with the Morisita-Horn index. TCRdb trimmed public reads at Q25 via fastp, called clones via MiXCR and kept in-frame beta chains. Duplicate CDR3 protein sequences are folded into a single record with the most common DNA and genes. TCRdb, not the original authors, processed these V and J calls. The table for this sample lists some 800,000 distinct CDR3 sequences; more than 30% of them were counted only once. Over 8% of the sample comes from the top ten.

A patient counted as having stable Graves' hyperthyroidism if no progression to ophthalmopathy occurred over 18 months of follow-up. Hyperthyroidism patients were newly diagnosed, had a disease duration of under 2 months, and were aged 18 to 65 years. Any patient with an uncontrolled infection, another autoimmune disease, pregnancy or lactation was excluded. Clinical symptoms, serum thyroxine and TRAb, thyroid ultrasound, and orbital computed tomography formed the basis for the diagnoses. Ficoll-Paque density gradient centrifugation was used to isolate PBMCs from about 10 ml of fresh peripheral blood. Trizol reagent was used to extract total RNA, and RNA quality was then checked on an Agilent 2100 Bioanalyzer. General conclusions and limits of the study: In validation, the model predicted progression to ophthalmopathy with approximately 69% sensitivity and 72% to 85% specificity, a median of approximately 6.7 months before onset. A 13 V-J signature model separated ophthalmopathy from stable hyperthyroidism, with about 90% sensitivity and just under 84% specificity in cross-validation and 80%/75% in testing. No statistical method was used to fix the sample size in advance, and group allocation was not hidden from the investigators. Most expanded thyroid clonotypes (frequency above 0.001) were also found in blood, which suggests that blood repertoires may mirror thyroid immune responses.

CDR1 is given as SGHRS and CDR2 as YFSETQ, both from the germline V gene. Trimming takes 0 bases from V and 2 bases from J, and the germline ends sit 8 bases apart. Including the terminal cysteine and phenylalanine, the CDR3 comprises 14 residues. Kept here is only the CDR3 DNA, which spans 42 bases and is read in frame from base 1. The sequenced material came from blood. The chain is encoded by TRBV5-1 joined to TRBJ1-1; the D gene is unclear. The receptor was isolated from a man aged 18 to 29 with Graves' hyperthyroidism. The CDR3 is CASSLEHPNTEAFF. In nucleotide form, the sequence is TGCGCCAGCAGCTTGGAACATCCTAACACTGAAGCTTTCTTT. Beyond the CDR3, the reference TRBV5-1 and TRBJ1-1 genes provide the residues; the full variable domain reads: KAGVTQTPRYLIKTRGQQVTLSCSPISGHRSVSWYQQTPGQGLQFLFEYFSETQRNKGNFPGRFSGRQFSNSRSEMNVSTLELGDSALYLCASSLEHPNTEAFFGQGTRLTVV.